There are a few counts of the clone carrying this TCR beta chain. What it recognizes is unknown. This record belongs to a study of T cell repertoires in cytomegalovirus infection. Study overall: Recently identified HLA-C-restricted CMV epitopes and well-studied HLA-B-restricted CMV epitopes were used by the study. From public TCR beta signatures came an indication of both CMV infection and matching HLA type.

Via MiXCR, TCRdb re-called the reads, giving one row per CDR3 protein. The data contain approximately 910,000 distinct CDR3 sequences, about a third of them singletons. The material was cultured CD8+ T cells from PBMCs, obtained from culture after CMV antigen stimulation. The sequence came from a human donor in good health (CMV status not recorded). Some clones in this sample may be carry-over from other donors' samples.

The CDR3 DNA is TGTGCCAGTAGGAATACAGTCGAGGTCAATCAGCCCCAGCATTTT. Protein sequence: CASRNTVEVNQPQHF. V is TRBV19 and J is TRBJ1-5; no firm D call. This CDR3 comprises 15 residues. Germline V gene sequence: CDR1 LNHDA, CDR2 SQIVND (reference sequence). The V end lost 6 bases, the J end lost 3 bases, and 15 bases lay between the germline ends.